This is a list of T cell receptor beta chains from one sample in a study of blood T cell repertoires in COVID-19. Generated by immunoSEQ multiplex PCR, the TCRdb table keeps only in-frame clones and is missing some. Here the sample spans around 230,000 clones, just under 85% being singletons. Sequences were obtained from PBMCs or T cells enriched from blood (not recorded which). Every receptor here comes from a man aged 40-50 years who had recovered from COVID-19. The CDR3 runs from the conserved cysteine through the conserved F or W. Each record gives: V gene, J gene, D gene, clone size, CDR3 protein, CDR3 DNA. A D gene is named only where the DNA matches it firmly. Not every row has a clone size; where given, it reads once, few, many or a size class.

>TRBV9|TRBJ2-3|TRBD2|NA
CASSGRLAGVTDTQYF
TGTGCCAGCAGCGGGAGACTAGCGGGAGTCACAGATACGCAGTATTTT
>TRBV29-1|TRBJ2-1|TRBD1|NA
CSVDNRQGSYNEQFF
TGCAGCGTGGATAACCGACAGGGCTCCTACAATGAGCAGTTCTTC
>TRBV19|TRBJ2-7|TRBD1|many
CASSRTGGSYEQYF
TGTGCCAGTAGCCGGACAGGGGGCTCCTACGAGCAGTACTTC
>TRBV27|TRBJ1-2|NA|NA
CASSLDRKDYGYTF
TGTGCCAGCAGTTTAGACAGGAAAGACTATGGCTACACCTTC
>TRBV30|TRBJ2-7|TRBD2|NA
CAWSSASGPYEQYF
TGTGCCTGGAGTTCTGCTAGCGGCCCCTACGAGCAGTACTTC
>TRBV2|TRBJ2-1|NA|NA
CASSWAAGANEQFF
TGTGCCAGCAGTTGGGCGGCAGGGGCGAATGAGCAGTTCTTC
>TRBV15|TRBJ1-5|NA|NA
CATSLAEDLDRSNQPQHF
TGTGCCACCAGCCTAGCAGAGGATTTGGATAGAAGCAATCAGCCCCAGCATTTT
>TRBV2|TRBJ1-1|NA|NA
CASSILTEAFF
TGTGCCAGCAGTATACTCACTGAAGCTTTCTTT
>TRBV5-1|TRBJ1-5|NA|NA
CASRAVGGSNQPQHF
TGCGCCAGCCGCGCCGTCGGCGGTAGCAATCAGCCCCAGCATTTT
>TRBV10-1|TRBJ2-1|TRBD2|NA
CASSEVAGGHAEQFF
TGCGCCAGCAGTGAAGTAGCGGGAGGGCATGCTGAGCAGTTCTTC
>TRBV5-1|TRBJ1-6|NA|NA
CASSLEDSLSSPLHF
TGCGCCAGCAGCTTGGAGGACAGCCTCAGTTCACCCCTCCACTTT
>TRBV9|TRBJ1-4|NA|NA
CASSFGTVNEKLFF
TGTGCCAGCAGCTTTGGAACAGTGAATGAAAAACTGTTTTTT
>TRBV30|TRBJ2-7|TRBD1|NA
CACLDRAHEQYF
TGTGCCTGTCTGGACAGGGCCCACGAGCAGTACTTC
>TRBV7-2|TRBJ1-6|TRBD1|NA
CASSLGVRGRDYNSPLHF
TGTGCCAGCAGCTTAGGTGTGAGGGGGCGAGATTATAATTCACCCCTCCACTTT
>TRBV7-9|TRBJ2-2|TRBD1|NA
CASSPLRTGWLFF
TGTGCCAGCAGCCCTCTCCGGACAGGGTGGTTGTTTTTT
>TRBV6-5|TRBJ2-3|TRBD2|NA
CASRKAGGPDTQYF
TGTGCCAGCAGGAAAGCGGGGGGGCCAGATACGCAGTATTTT
>TRBV5-1|TRBJ2-1|NA|NA
CASSLGAQGGEQFF
TGCGCCAGCAGCTTGGGGGCCCAGGGCGGTGAGCAGTTCTTC
>TRBV10-3|TRBJ1-2|NA|NA
CAISGPILYGYTF
TGTGCCATCAGTGGGCCAATCCTCTATGGCTACACCTTC
>TRBV19|TRBJ1-1|NA|NA
CASSQGRNTEAFF
TGTGCCAGTAGTCAGGGAAGGAACACTGAAGCTTTCTTT
>TRBV7-3|TRBJ2-1|TRBD2|NA
CASSSRLAGATYNEQFF
TGTGCCAGCAGCTCACGACTAGCGGGGGCCACCTACAATGAGCAGTTCTTC
>TRBV11-2|TRBJ2-1|TRBD1|once
CASSLTGEYNEQFF
TGTGCCAGCAGTCTTACAGGGGAGTACAATGAGCAGTTCTTC
>TRBV9|TRBJ2-5|TRBD2|NA
CASSVERGRYQETQYF
TGTGCCAGCAGCGTAGAGCGGGGGCGATACCAAGAGACCCAGTACTTC
>TRBV19|TRBJ1-2|TRBD1|NA
CASSRGQNYGYTF
TGTGCCAGTAGTAGGGGACAGAACTATGGCTACACCTTC
>TRBV30|TRBJ1-1|NA|NA
CAWRNGARAFF
TGTGCCTGGAGAAACGGTGCCCGAGCTTTCTTT
>TRBV28|TRBJ2-7|NA|NA
CASSLIEPYEQYF
TGTGCCAGCAGTTTAATAGAGCCTTACGAGCAGTACTTC
>TRBV18|TRBJ2-2|TRBD1|NA
CASSLFTPGQGNTGELFF
TGTGCCAGCTCACTCTTTACCCCGGGACAGGGGAACACCGGGGAGCTGTTTTTT
>TRBV4-1|TRBJ2-7|NA|NA
CASSQQISRGGRYEQYF
TGCGCCAGCAGCCAACAGATCAGCAGGGGAGGGAGGTACGAGCAGTACTTC
>TRBV10-2|TRBJ2-4|TRBD2|NA
CASSEILGLAGLGKNIQYF
TGCGCCAGCAGTGAGATTCTGGGACTAGCGGGATTGGGGAAAAACATTCAGTACTTC
>TRBV27|TRBJ2-3|NA|NA
CASSSLSRIRPDTQYF
TGTGCCAGCAGTTCCCTTTCCAGGATCCGTCCGGATACGCAGTATTTT
>TRBV4-1|TRBJ1-6|TRBD1|NA
CASSQRTGGDSPLHF
TGCGCCAGCAGCCAGCGGACAGGGGGAGATTCACCCCTCCACTTT
>TRBV3-1/TRBV3-2|TRBJ1-1|TRBD1|NA
CASSQNDRGAFF
TGTGCCAGCAGCCAAAACGACAGGGGAGCTTTCTTT
>TRBV18|TRBJ1-3|NA|NA
CASSQNPGFSGNTIYF
TGTGCCAGCTCCCAGAACCCAGGTTTCTCTGGAAACACCATATATTTT
>TRBV7-6|TRBJ2-5|TRBD2|NA
CASSLGPSGGQETQYF
TGTGCCAGCAGCTTAGGACCTAGCGGGGGGCAAGAGACCCAGTACTTC
>TRBV5-1|TRBJ2-7|TRBD1|NA
CASSLEGTGGREQYF
TGCGCCAGCAGCTTGGAGGGCACAGGGGGCAGGGAGCAGTACTTC
>TRBV12-1|TRBJ2-7|NA|NA
CASSAGYYSYEQYF
TGTGCCAGCAGCGCTGGGTACTATTCCTACGAGCAGTACTTC
>TRBV28|TRBJ1-2|NA|NA
CASSGGWTGKTYGYTF
TGTGCCAGCAGTGGGGGGTGGACGGGAAAAACCTATGGCTACACCTTC
>TRBV5-1|TRBJ1-5|TRBD1|NA
CASSFTGGDNQPQHF
TGCGCCAGCAGCTTTACAGGGGGTGACAATCAGCCCCAGCATTTT
>TRBV19|TRBJ2-1|TRBD2|NA
CASSTGLAGGYNEQFF
TGTGCCAGTAGTACCGGACTAGCGGGGGGCTACAATGAGCAGTTCTTC
>TRBV7-6|TRBJ2-3|TRBD1|NA
CASSAATGMGTDTQYF
TGTGCCAGCAGCGCCGCGACAGGGATGGGCACAGATACGCAGTATTTT
>TRBV4-1|TRBJ1-6|TRBD1|few
CASSHPRTGNSPLHF
TGCGCCAGCAGCCACCCAAGGACAGGGAATTCACCCCTCCACTTT
>TRBV7-2|TRBJ1-5|NA|NA
CASSFSSGGNQPQHF
TGTGCCAGTAGCTTTTCGTCAGGCGGCAATCAGCCCCAGCATTTT
>TRBV28|TRBJ2-1|TRBD2|NA
CASSLGGVIGLAEQFF
TGTGCCAGCAGTTTAGGGGGGGTTATCGGGCTGGCGGAGCAGTTCTTC
>TRBV28|TRBJ2-7|TRBD1|NA
CASSWLDRQGEEYF
TGTGCCAGCAGTTGGCTTGATCGACAGGGCGAGGAGTACTTC
>TRBV5-1|TRBJ2-7|TRBD1|NA
CASSSPGQSLEQYF
TGCGCCAGCAGTTCTCCGGGACAGTCCCTCGAGCAGTACTTC
>TRBV28|TRBJ1-1|NA|NA
CASSLMRGRETEAFF
TGTGCCAGCAGTTTAATGCGGGGTCGGGAAACTGAAGCTTTCTTT
>TRBV11-2|TRBJ2-2|NA|once
CASSPDPAGLVVGELFF
TGTGCCAGCAGCCCCGATCCAGCGGGCCTAGTTGTGGGGGAGCTGTTTTTT
>TRBV28|TRBJ2-1|NA|few
CASSLGQREQFF
TGTGCCAGCAGTTTGGGCCAGCGGGAGCAGTTCTTC
>TRBV11-2|TRBJ2-2|TRBD2|NA
CASSPPGLANTGELFF
TGTGCCAGCAGCCCACCGGGACTAGCGAACACCGGGGAGCTGTTTTTT
>TRBV2|TRBJ1-2|NA|NA
CASSLQGHNYGYTF
TGTGCCAGCAGTCTACAGGGACACAACTATGGCTACACCTTC
>TRBV5-1|TRBJ2-7|TRBD1|once
CASSQDRADEQYF
TGCGCCAGCAGCCAGGACAGGGCCGACGAGCAGTACTTC
>TRBV7-3|TRBJ2-3|TRBD2|NA
CASSLGGGATDTQYF
TGTGCCAGCAGCTTAGGCGGGGGGGCGACAGATACGCAGTATTTT
>TRBV5-3|TRBJ2-3|TRBD2|NA
CARSFSTAGATNTQYF
TGTGCCAGAAGCTTTTCGACAGCGGGGGCCACGAATACGCAGTATTTT
>TRBV5-5|TRBJ2-5|TRBD2|NA
CASSLVGRAYETQYF
TGTGCCAGCAGCTTGGTAGGGAGGGCGTATGAGACCCAGTACTTC
>TRBV5-4|TRBJ2-7|TRBD2|NA
CASSSIAGGLSYEQYF
TGTGCCAGCAGCTCCATAGCGGGAGGGCTTTCCTACGAGCAGTACTTC
>TRBV6-5|TRBJ2-3|NA|NA
CASSTRGGRDTQYF
TGTGCCAGCAGTACCCGCGGGGGCCGAGATACGCAGTATTTT
>TRBV2|TRBJ2-7|TRBD2|NA
CASRRSSAGGPKEQYF
TGTGCCAGCCGTCGTTCTTCAGCGGGAGGGCCAAAAGAGCAGTACTTC
>TRBV3-1/TRBV3-2|TRBJ2-7|TRBD2|NA
CASSQGAGGPYEQYF
TGTGCCAGCAGCCAAGGAGCGGGAGGTCCCTACGAGCAGTACTTC
>TRBV6-5|TRBJ2-3|NA|NA
CASSYRGRTDTQYF
TGTGCCAGCAGTTACAGGGGTCGCACAGATACGCAGTATTTT
>TRBV5-4|TRBJ2-1|TRBD2|NA
CASSTAGGNEQFF
TGTGCCAGCAGCACCGCGGGGGGCAATGAGCAGTTCTTC